One and the same sample provided the 21 T cell receptor beta chains below, sequenced in a study of shared T cell receptors in the human thymus. Libraries were prepared by immunoSEQ multiplex PCR; TCRdb keeps only in-frame clonotypes and omits some of them. The repertoire has hundreds of thousands of clones, around 78% of them found once; the top ten carry more than 0.01%. A further study also used this sample, focusing on human thymus T cells.

The material sequenced was thymocytes. The receptors derive from a boy younger than two with a congenital heart defect.

V usage is TRBV4-2 and J usage is TRBJ2-3; D ambiguous. The CDR3 has 13 amino acids. Germline values: CDR1 LGHNA, CDR2 YNFKEQ. The V end lost 3 bases, the J end lost 4 bases, and 8 bases lay between the germline ends. The CDR3 DNA sequence: TGTGCCAGCAGCCACCAACTTCCAGATACGCAGTATTTT. Translation gives CASSHQLPDTQYF.

This clone was seen just once. This chain links TRBV7-6 with TRBJ2-2, with a tentative D call TRBD2 (5 bases). The CDR3 is 17 residues long. The germline V and J ends were trimmed by 5 bases and 4 bases, with 20 bases remaining between them. Germline CDR1 is SGHVS and CDR2 is FNYEAQ. The CDR3 region is CASSPRSRAGLTGELFF. The CDR3 DNA follows: TGTGCCAGCAGCCCCCGTTCCCGAGCAGGACTCACCGGGGAGCTGTTTTTT.

The V gene is TRBV28, the J gene TRBJ1-2; 7 bases are shared with TRBD1. Per germline, CDR1 MDHEN and CDR2 SYDVKM. J gave up 1 base and V 7 bases, and 3 bases lay outside the gene matches. The CDR3 length is 13 residues. CDR3 region: CASTQGGNYGYTF. CDR3 sequence (DNA): TGTGCCAGCACGCAGGGGGGTAACTATGGCTACACCTTC.

The chain is built from TRBV4-3 and TRBJ2-5; unclear D gene. Trimming shortened V by 0 bases and J by 0 bases, and 14 bases separated the two germline ends. Germline CDR1 LGHNA, CDR2 YSLEER. This CDR3 region has 17 residues. The CDR3 DNA reads TGCGCCAGCAGCCAAGACGGTTTGAGTCTGTACCAAGAGACCCAGTACTTC. Translation: CASSQDGLSLYQETQYF.

The V call is TRBV4-2, the J call TRBJ1-2; unclear D gene. This CDR3 has 16 residues. CDR1 is LGHNA and CDR2 is YNFKEQ in the germline V gene. Between the trimmed V and J ends, which lost 0 bases and 7 bases, there was a span of 18 bases. The CDR3 here is CASSQDMDSNVPGYTF. The CDR3 coding sequence is TGTGCCAGCAGCCAAGATATGGACTCTAACGTCCCTGGCTACACCTTC.

The chain couples TRBV2 to TRBJ2-7, with 12 bases aligning to TRBD2. Germline CDR1 is SNHLY and CDR2 is FYNNEI. The CDR3 covers 16 residues. The junction had 8 bases not matched to a gene; V was cut back by 1 base and J by 7 bases. The CDR3 DNA follows: TGTGCCAGCAGTGAAGGGGTGCGAACTAGCGGGAGGGAGCAGTACTTC. Translating gives CASSEGVRTSGREQYF.

V and J are TRBV12-1 and TRBJ2-7; no DNA check was done on the table's D call, TRBD2. TRBV12-1 is recorded as a pseudogene. CDR3 length: 14 amino acids. The CDR3, as DNA: TGTGCCAGCAGTTGGGACTCCTTCTCCTACGAGCAGTACTTC. It specifies CASSWDSFSYEQYF.

The chain has TRBV12-5 and TRBJ1-5; D is perhaps TRBD1 (5 bases). V lost 2 bases, J lost 7 bases, and 18 bases lay in between. This CDR3 is built from 16 residues. Looked up from germline, CDR1 is LGHNT and CDR2 is FRNRAP. The CDR3 DNA reads TGTGCTAGTGGTTTGCACCCCGGGGGTGTGGGCCAGCCCCAGCATTTT. It is translated as CASGLHPGGVGQPQHF.

The chain carries TRBV2 and TRBJ1-1; 7 bases agree with TRBD1. V shed 4 bases and J 6 bases; nucleotides not matched to a gene: 2. The CDR3 loop spans 12 amino acids. Germline CDR1 reads SNHLY; CDR2 reads FYNNEI. The CDR3 loop is CASSAGGAEAFF. CDR3 coding DNA: TGTGCCAGCAGTGCAGGGGGTGCTGAAGCTTTCTTT.

The chain joins TRBV10-3 to TRBJ2-1, with 10 bases fitting TRBD1. Germline V CDR1 and CDR2: ENHRY, SYGVKD. V lost 6 bases, J lost 9 bases, and 8 bases stayed unmatched. The CDR3 contains 14 residues. The CDR3 spells CAIRPPGQGIEQFF. As DNA, the CDR3 is TGTGCCATCAGGCCCCCGGGACAGGGGATTGAGCAGTTCTTC.

This chain connects TRBV27 to TRBJ2-7; the match to TRBD1 covers 9 bases. After removal of 4 bases from V and 7 bases from J, the junction contained 8 bases not matched to a gene. Germline CDR1 is MNHEY and CDR2 is SMNVEV (reference sequence). This CDR3 region has 14 residues. The CDR3 protein is CASSSGTGLWEQYF. As DNA, the CDR3 is TGTGCCAGCAGTTCCGGGACAGGGTTGTGGGAGCAGTACTTC.

This clone occurred once. V is TRBV10-1 and J is TRBJ1-5, with 8 bases lining up with TRBD1. Per the germline V gene, CDR1 is WNHNN and CDR2 is SYGVQD (reference sequence). This CDR3 is built from 17 residues. Trimming at V came to 6 bases and at J to 3 bases, leaving 13 bases not matched to a gene. The CDR3 DNA is TGCGCCAGCAGCTCGGGACAGGAACGGCGTTTCAATCAGCCCCAGCATTTT. As protein: CASSSGQERRFNQPQHF.

The gene calls are TRBV27 and TRBJ1-2; 8 positions match TRBD1. Unmatched junction bases numbered 13, after V lost 9 bases and J lost 4 bases. CDR1 is MNHEY and CDR2 is SMNVEV in the germline V gene (reference sequence). This CDR3 has 15 residues. This chain's CDR3 is CASSPDRGPIYGYTF. CDR3 nucleotide sequence: TGTGCCAGTTCCCCCGACAGGGGCCCAATCTATGGCTACACCTTC.

This rearrangement joins TRBV5-6 to TRBJ2-1; weak D call: TRBD1 (5 bases). Germline V gene sequence: CDR1 SGHDT, CDR2 YYEEEE. The CDR3 has 14 residues. With 2 bases removed from V and 5 bases from J, the gap between germline ends came to 11 bases. For the CDR3, the DNA is TGTGCCAGCAGCTTCAGGGTTTGGGACAATGAGCAGTTCTTC. Translated, it gives CASSFRVWDNEQFF.

The V and J genes are TRBV2 and TRBJ1-2; weak D call: TRBD1 (6 bases). Per germline, CDR1 SNHLY and CDR2 FYNNEI. The CDR3 covers 13 residues. V was pared by 6 bases and J by 4 bases, with 12 bases between. The CDR3 DNA reads as TGTGCCAGCAGAGACGGGACAAGCTATGGCTACACCTTC. As protein: CASRDGTSYGYTF. The variable domain in full, completed from reference TRBV2 and TRBJ1-2, reads EPEVTQTPSHQVTQMGQEVILRCVPISNHLYFYWYRQILGQKVEFLVSFYNNEISEKSEIFDDQFSVERPDGSNFTLKIRSTKLEDSAMYFCASRDGTSYGYTFGSGTRLTVV.

The chain is built from TRBV27 and TRBJ1-4, with 9 bases matching TRBD1. Germline CDR1 MNHEY, CDR2 SMNVEV (reference sequence). This CDR3 has 16 residues. V trimming: 4 bases; J trimming: 4 bases; junction bases outside the gene matches: 7. The CDR3 DNA reads TGTGCCAGCAGTTCGACAGGGGGAGTCGGTAATGAAAAACTGTTTTTT. Translated, it gives CASSSTGGVGNEKLFF.

This clone came up once. The V and J genes are TRBV11-2 and TRBJ2-2; the match to TRBD2 covers 14 bases. Germline assignment: CDR1 SGHAT and CDR2 FQNNGV. The CDR3 is made up of 19 amino acids. V trimming: 1 base; J trimming: 7 bases; junction bases outside the gene matches: 11. The CDR3 nucleotides read TGTGCCAGCAGCTTAGGACTAGCGGGAGGGACGAATGGTAACGGGGAGCTGTTTTTT. Translated, it gives CASSLGLAGGTNGNGELFF.

The chain is built from TRBV19 and TRBJ2-3, with 9 positions matching TRBD2. The CDR3 has 19 residues. Unmatched junction bases numbered 17, after V lost 4 bases and J lost 3 bases. Germline values: CDR1 LNHDA, CDR2 SQIVND (reference sequence). DNA of the CDR3: TGTGCCAGTAGTACCCTCCCGGGACTAGCTGGGGGCAGGACAGATACGCAGTATTTT. It encodes CASSTLPGLAGGRTDTQYF.

This clone was counted a few times. The V and J genes are TRBV5-4 and TRBJ2-7, with D possibly TRBD2 on 6 matching bases. Deletions cut 3 bases from V and 6 bases from J, with 13 bases between. CDR3 length: 13 amino acids. Germline values: CDR1 SGHNT, CDR2 YYREEE (reference sequence). The CDR3 loop reads CASSSASAGEQYF. Written as DNA, the CDR3 is TGTGCCAGCAGCTCCGCTAGCGCAGGCGAGCAGTACTTC.

This clone was recorded a few times. This rearrangement joins TRBV9 to TRBJ1-1; D uncertain. The germline gives CDR1 SGDLS, CDR2 YYNGEE. Trimming stripped 0 bases from V and 1 base from J, with 10 bases between. The CDR3 loop spans 15 amino acids. CDR3 DNA sequence: TGTGCCAGCAGCGTAGGAGGTTATAAGAACACTGAAGCTTTCTTT. It is translated as CASSVGGYKNTEAFF.

This clone has only a few counts. The rearrangement uses TRBV28 and TRBJ1-2; TRBD1 matches at 8 bases. The germline V gene has CDR1 MDHEN and CDR2 SYDVKM. J was trimmed by 8 bases and V by 4 bases; bases with no gene match: 9. This CDR3 region has 14 residues. The CDR3 spells CASSSSGQGLGYTF. The CDR3, as DNA: TGTGCCAGCAGTTCCTCTGGACAGGGTTTGGGCTACACCTTC.